The text below deals with one T cell receptor (beta chain). Its cognate antigen has yet to be identified. Within one base of it there is no much larger clone, and no base qualities were kept. The CDR3 starts with the cysteine, ends with the phenylalanine, and has 13 residues. CDR3 DNA only is kept here, 39 bases in frame from base 1. As encoded in the germline V gene, CDR1 is SGHAT while CDR2 is FQNNGV. Trimming leaves V shorter by 8 bases and J shorter by 6 bases, with the junction holding 5 bases beyond the gene matches. Patients with autoimmune disease history or receiving systemic immunosuppression were excluded from the trial. In every dose cohort, peripheral blood was drawn for TCR sequencing at baseline, cycle 4 day 1, and cycle 7 day 1. The samples were taken from a phase I, first-in-human, multicenter, open-label dose-escalation trial of ivuxolimab. The trial enrolled adults with locally advanced or metastatic head and neck squamous cell, hepatocellular, melanoma or renal cell carcinoma. Before TCR sequencing, CD4+ and CD8+ T cells were separately sorted from peripheral blood.

The entry originates in a study of OX40 agonist ivuxolimab in advanced cancers. Some background on the complete study: Ivuxolimab was a fully human IgG2 agonistic monoclonal antibody targeting the costimulatory receptor OX40 (CD134). Intravenous ivuxolimab was administered to patients every 2 weeks at six dose levels: 0.01, 0.1, 0.3, 1.5, 3 and 10 mg/kg. Of the approximately 50 dose-escalation patients, hepatocellular carcinoma was present in approximately 20, melanoma in some 15, renal cell carcinoma in 9 and head and neck cancer in 9. In the dose-escalation cohort, 75% to 90% of patients were male, and the mean age was approximately 60 years with a range of roughly 20 to 85. Patients were allowed to have had prior anti-PD-1, anti-PD-L1 or anti-CTLA-4 therapy, and approximately 43% of the dose-escalation patients had previously received checkpoint inhibitors. Three dose-escalation patients achieved partial responses, one with hepatocellular carcinoma and two with cutaneous melanoma. The point of sequencing TCRbeta in the periphery was to test whether ivuxolimab changed TCR sequence diversity and drove clonal T-cell expansion. The paper covers the monotherapy dose-escalation part of the phase I ivuxolimab trial, which included N ≈ 54 patients. Overall study results and their limits: At doses of 0.1 to 3.0 mg/kg, clonal expansion of both CD4+ and CD8+ blood T cells was observed from baseline to week 6. Antigen specificity was not determined for the clonally expanded peripheral T cells. After ivuxolimab, CD8+ T cells had more expanded clones than CD4+ T cells on average. Low levels of normalized T-cell clonal expansion were also shown by some nonresponding patients. In the 0.1-3.0 mg/kg groups, partial responders were among the patients with the lowest normalized peripheral clonal expansion, particularly in CD8+ T cells.

For sequencing of the TCRbeta CDR3 region, genomic DNA was extracted from the sorted cells. The immunoSEQ Assay was used to sequence the TCRbeta CDR3 regions. This is the immuneACCESS table as TCRdb keeps it, with only in-frame sequences that have V and J called. A part of the clones is gone; compared with another copy, unresolved V genes explain less than half, and the rest is unexplained. Here the sample has 77,000 or so clones; around 94% occur a single time. The leading ten clones occupy about 20% of the sample. This sequence originates from an adult with an advanced solid tumor such as melanoma, head and neck, liver or kidney cancer. The chain couples TRBV11-2 to TRBJ2-7, and TRBD1 matches 12 of the central bases. The sequencing used CD4+ or CD8+ T cells sorted from blood, collected in a trial of the OX40 agonist ivuxolimab. At the DNA level, the sequence is TGTGCCAGCGCGGGGACAGGGGGCCTCGAGCAGTACTTC. Its protein product is CASAGTGGLEQYF. Beyond the CDR3, the reference TRBV11-2 and TRBJ2-7 genes provide the residues; the full variable domain reads: EAGVAQSPRYKIIEKRQSVAFWCNPISGHATLYWYQQILGQGPKLLIQFQNNGVVDDSQLPKDRFSAERLKGVDSTLKIQPAKLEDSAVYLCASAGTGGLEQYFGPGTRLTVT.